This is a list of T cell receptor beta chains from one sample in a study of blood T cell repertoires in COVID-19. Generated by immunoSEQ multiplex PCR, the TCRdb table keeps only in-frame clones and is missing some. The repertoire holds 300,000 to 400,000 clones, with approximately 86% as singletons. Sequenced sample: PBMCs or T cells enriched from blood (not recorded which). The receptors were sampled from a woman in her thirties or forties with acute COVID-19. CDR3s include the opening cysteine and the closing phenylalanine or tryptophan. D genes are given only for firm matches. Some rows mark clone size as missing; the rest say once, few, many or name a class of expanded clone.

TRBD1	TRBJ1-2	-	TRBV7-2	CASSPGTDLYGYTF	TGTGCCAGCAGCCCTGGGACAGACCTCTATGGCTACACCTTC
-	TRBJ1-6	-	TRBV5-1	CASSLEGGNSPLHF	TGCGCCAGCAGCTTAGAGGGCGGCAATTCACCCCTCCACTTT
-	TRBJ1-1	-	TRBV27	CASSLVRRGGMNTEAFF	TGTGCCAGCAGTTTAGTTAGGAGGGGAGGGATGAACACTGAAGCTTTCTTT
-	TRBJ2-7	-	TRBV10-3	CAISDGSQPEYF	TGTGCCATCAGTGATGGGTCACAGCCCGAGTACTTC
-	TRBJ2-7	-	TRBV4-3	CASSQVYSSSYEQYF	TGCGCCAGCAGCCAAGTATACTCGAGCTCCTACGAGCAGTACTTC
-	TRBJ1-2	-	TRBV5-4	CASSPGDFPNYGYTF	TGTGCCAGCAGTCCAGGGGATTTTCCTAACTATGGCTACACCTTC
-	TRBJ2-1	-	TRBV5-6	CASSLRRVYNEQFF	TGTGCCAGCAGCTTGAGGAGGGTATACAATGAGCAGTTCTTC
TRBD2	TRBJ2-3	-	TRBV11-1	CASSLASGARTDTQYF	TGTGCCAGCAGCTTGGCTAGCGGGGCCCGCACAGATACGCAGTATTTT
TRBD1	TRBJ2-1	once	TRBV4-1	CASSQEGTGHFDNEQFF	TGCGCCAGCAGCCAGGAAGGGACAGGGCACTTTGACAATGAGCAGTTCTTC
TRBD1	TRBJ2-1	-	TRBV7-2	CASSLVPGQGKNEQFF	TGTGCCAGCAGCTTAGTTCCGGGACAGGGTAAGAATGAGCAGTTCTTC
-	TRBJ2-1	-	TRBV7-9	CASSLTAGINEQFF	TGTGCCAGCAGCTTAACGGCAGGGATCAATGAGCAGTTCTTC
-	TRBJ2-7	-	TRBV18	CASSPLQTILYEQYF	TGTGCCAGCTCACCACTCCAGACTATACTCTACGAGCAGTACTTC
TRBD1	TRBJ2-2	-	TRBV10-3	CAISGRGRVATGELFF	TGTGCCATCAGTGGCAGGGGGCGCGTCGCCACCGGGGAGCTGTTTTTT
-	TRBJ2-1	-	TRBV18	CASSPGGGPGNEQFF	TGTGCCAGCTCACCGGGCGGGGGCCCTGGCAATGAGCAGTTCTTC
-	TRBJ1-2	-	TRBV4-3	CASSQGVGNYGYTF	TGCGCCAGCAGCCAAGGAGTCGGGAACTATGGCTACACCTTC
-	TRBJ2-1	-	TRBV11-3	CASSRGTDEQFF	TGTGCCAGCAGTAGGGGCACGGATGAGCAGTTCTTC
-	TRBJ2-1	-	TRBV2	CASSAESGYWDNEQFF	TGTGCCAGCAGTGCCGAAAGCGGGTATTGGGACAATGAGCAGTTCTTC
-	TRBJ1-1	few	TRBV12-3/TRBV12-4	CASRLTANTEAFF	TGTGCCAGCAGACTGACAGCCAACACTGAAGCTTTCTTT
TRBD1	TRBJ1-4	-	TRBV28	CASSSYRGQTNEKLFF	TGTGCCAGCAGTTCTTACAGGGGGCAAACTAATGAAAAACTGTTTTTT
TRBD1	TRBJ1-1	-	TRBV2	CASLGDRGVNTEAFF	TGTGCCAGCTTGGGGGACAGGGGGGTGAACACTGAAGCTTTCTTT
TRBD2	TRBJ2-2	-	TRBV10-3	CAISPTSGNTGELFF	TGTGCCATCAGCCCGACTAGCGGGAACACCGGGGAGCTGTTTTTT
TRBD1	TRBJ2-2	-	TRBV10-1	CASSEPGQGDHTGELFF	TGCGCCAGCAGTGAGCCGGGACAGGGAGATCACACCGGGGAGCTGTTTTTT
-	TRBJ1-2	-	TRBV27	CASSSSPTDPIYGYTF	TGTGCCAGCAGTTCCTCCCCGACAGACCCTATCTATGGCTACACCTTC
TRBD1	TRBJ1-6	-	TRBV6-6	CASSPYRQGQRNSPLHF	TGTGCCAGCAGTCCCTATCGACAGGGCCAACGGAATTCACCCCTCCACTTT
TRBD2	TRBJ2-1	-	TRBV7-9	CASSRVSGTSAYNEQFF	TGTGCCAGCAGTCGGGTTTCCGGGACTAGCGCCTACAATGAGCAGTTCTTC
TRBD1	TRBJ2-7	-	TRBV7-2	CASSIRQGPHEQYF	TGTGCCAGCAGCATTAGACAGGGCCCCCACGAGCAGTACTTC
-	TRBJ2-2	-	TRBV6-5	CASSYGRGRLGELFF	TGTGCCAGCAGTTACGGGCGGGGGCGGCTCGGGGAGCTGTTTTTT
-	TRBJ1-1	-	TRBV12-3/TRBV12-4	CASRTNRDTEAFF	TGTGCCAGCAGAACTAACAGGGACACTGAAGCTTTCTTT
TRBD2	TRBJ2-3	-	TRBV11-2	CASSPQGLAGGVDTQYF	TGTGCCAGCAGCCCGCAAGGGCTAGCGGGAGGAGTAGATACGCAGTATTTT
-	TRBJ2-7	-	TRBV12-3/TRBV12-4	CASSLNPAYEQYF	TGTGCCAGCAGTTTAAATCCTGCCTACGAGCAGTACTTC
-	TRBJ1-1	-	TRBV29-1	CSAITTGLENTEAFF	TGCAGCGCGATAACCACAGGGTTAGAGAACACTGAAGCTTTCTTT
-	TRBJ1-1	-	TRBV7-2	CASSLQGISNTEAFF	TGTGCCAGCAGCTTACAGGGTATAAGTAACACTGAAGCTTTCTTT
TRBD2	TRBJ2-3	-	TRBV4-1	CASSRPGTSGTDTQYF	TGCGCCAGCAGCCGCCCCGGGACTAGCGGCACAGATACGCAGTATTTT
-	TRBJ1-1	-	TRBV9	CASSRGMNTEAFF	TGTGCCAGCAGCAGAGGGATGAACACTGAAGCTTTCTTT
TRBD1	TRBJ2-5	-	TRBV18	CASSPRDRETQYF	TGTGCCAGCTCACCAAGGGACAGAGAGACCCAGTACTTC
TRBD1	TRBJ1-1	-	TRBV7-9	CASSLGFNRDRGLSTEAFF	TGTGCCAGCAGCTTAGGCTTTAACCGGGACAGGGGGCTGAGCACTGAAGCTTTCTTT
-	TRBJ2-2	once	TRBV9	CASRVNRASGELFF	TGTGCCAGCAGGGTTAACAGGGCATCCGGGGAGCTGTTTTTT
-	TRBJ1-1	-	TRBV7-9	CASSLLLEAFF	TGTGCCAGCAGCCTACTTCTGGAAGCTTTCTTT
TRBD2	TRBJ2-1	-	TRBV10-1	CASSESWGLAGDLNNEQFF	TGCGCCAGCAGTGAGAGCTGGGGACTAGCGGGAGACCTAAACAATGAGCAGTTCTTC
-	TRBJ2-5	-	TRBV2	CASSGFQQETQYF	TGTGCCAGCAGTGGTTTTCAACAAGAGACCCAGTACTTC
-	TRBJ1-3	few	TRBV28	CASSFPISGNTIYF	TGTGCCAGCAGTTTCCCCATCTCTGGAAACACCATATATTTT
TRBD2	TRBJ2-2	once	TRBV4-1	CASSQDPTSGEGFMGELFF	TGCGCCAGCAGCCAAGACCCCACTAGCGGGGAGGGATTCATGGGGGAGCTGTTTTTT
-	TRBJ1-2	-	TRBV3-1/TRBV3-2	CASRPTGTAPRETF	TGTGCCAGCAGACCTACAGGGACCGCCCCAAGAGAAACCTTC
-	TRBJ1-3	-	TRBV5-1	CASSLDAGYGNTIYF	TGCGCCAGCAGCTTGGACGCAGGGTACGGAAACACCATATATTTT
-	TRBJ1-1	once	TRBV19	CASRREMNTEAFF	TGTGCCTCCAGGAGGGAGATGAACACTGAAGCTTTCTTT
-	TRBJ1-1	-	TRBV27	CASSADRLYTEAFF	TGTGCCAGCAGTGCCGACAGACTCTACACTGAAGCTTTCTTT
-	TRBJ1-1	-	TRBV19	CASSTKLSQGPNTEAFF	TGTGCCAGTAGTACAAAACTCTCACAGGGACCGAACACTGAAGCTTTCTTT
-	TRBJ1-5	-	TRBV7-2	CASSLARGFSQPQHF	TGTGCCAGCAGCTTAGCTCGGGGGTTTAGTCAGCCCCAGCATTTT
-	TRBJ1-4	-	TRBV21-1	CASSKRKVGIEGEKLFF	TGTGCCAGCAGCAAGCGGAAAGTGGGTATCGAAGGTGAAAAACTGTTTTTT
-	TRBJ2-3	-	TRBV6-5	CASRLDLNTDTQYF	TGTGCCAGCAGATTGGACTTGAACACAGATACGCAGTATTTT
-	TRBJ1-2	-	TRBV19	CASSISRGTNYGYTF	TGTGCCAGTAGTATATCAAGGGGAACTAACTATGGCTACACCTTC
TRBD1	TRBJ1-3	-	TRBV19	CASSILGTGRNTIYF	TGTGCCAGTAGTATACTCGGGACAGGGAGAAACACCATATATTTT
TRBD1	TRBJ2-1	-	TRBV7-9	CASRTGTGSIYNEQFF	TGTGCCAGCAGGACCGGGACAGGGTCAATCTACAATGAGCAGTTCTTC
-	TRBJ2-5	-	TRBV4-3	CASSQDLRGYGETQYF	TGCGCCAGCAGCCAAGATCTCCGGGGGTATGGCGAGACCCAGTACTTC
-	TRBJ2-7	-	TRBV12-3/TRBV12-4	CASSYNSNYEQYF	TGTGCCAGCAGTTATAACAGTAACTACGAGCAGTACTTC